This T cell receptor (beta chain) was identified in a study of T cell repertoires in cytomegalovirus infection. TCRdb passed the reads through MiXCR, listing each CDR3 protein once. The sample gives a few hundred thousand distinct CDR3 sequences, less than 20% of which show up once; 8.5% to 10% is in the top ten. The CDR3 spans 16 residues. CDR1 and CDR2 from the germline V gene are SGHVS and FQNEAQ. The V end lost 5 bases, the J end lost 5 bases, and 21 bases lay between the germline ends. This clonotype showed up many times. This TCR was sampled from a human donor in good health (CMV status not recorded). Some clones in this sample may be carry-over from other donors' samples. Sequencing was done on a sample of PBMCs. The genes are TRBV7-8 and TRBJ2-5; D possibly corresponds to TRBD2 (6 bases). CDR3 amino acids: CASSPPLRLGRETQYF. For the CDR3, the DNA is TGTGCCAGCAGCCCGCCCCTGAGACTAGGGCGTGAGACCCAGTACTTC.